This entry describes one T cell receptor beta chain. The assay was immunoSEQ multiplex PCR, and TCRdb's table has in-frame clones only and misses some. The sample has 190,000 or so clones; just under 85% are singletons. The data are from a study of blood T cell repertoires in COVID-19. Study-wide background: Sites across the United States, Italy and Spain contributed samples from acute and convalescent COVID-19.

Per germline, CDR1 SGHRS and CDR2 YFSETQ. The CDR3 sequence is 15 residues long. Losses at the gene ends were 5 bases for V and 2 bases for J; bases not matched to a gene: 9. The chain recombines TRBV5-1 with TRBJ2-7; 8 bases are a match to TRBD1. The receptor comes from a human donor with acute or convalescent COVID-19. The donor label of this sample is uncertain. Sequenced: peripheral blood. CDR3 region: CASSLTGQETYEQYF. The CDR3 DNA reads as TGCGCCAGCAGTCTGACGGGACAGGAGACCTACGAGCAGTACTTC.